This entry lists 5 T cell receptor beta chains sequenced from one sample in a study of molecular identifiers for immune sequencing clone quantification. TCRdb used MiXCR to reprocess the PCR reads, holding one entry per CDR3 protein. Of around 460,000 distinct CDR3 sequences in the sample, 20% to 25% are singletons; the top ten hold approximately 0.84%. The specimen sequenced was naive CD8+ T cells from blood, with Jurkat cell RNA spiked in. Subset denoted: FACS-sorted CD8+CD4-CCR7+CD45RA+ naive T cells. The receptors come from a human donor in good health. Some libraries in this study had Jurkat cell RNA spiked in.

There are many counts of this clonotype. The chain is built from TRBV6-2 or TRBV6-3 and TRBJ2-3; D remains ambiguous. The length of the CDR3 is 14 residues. The germline V gene has CDR1 MNHEY and CDR2 SVGEGT. The ends were cut back, 2 bases at V and 5 bases at J, with 11 bases in the middle. DNA for the CDR3: TGTGCCAGCAGTTACGTGTCGGATCAAGATACGCAGTATTTT. Encoded protein: CASSYVSDQDTQYF.

This clonotype appeared many times. CDR3 region: CSVDGSGWEKTQYF. In nucleotides, the CDR3 is TGCAGCGTTGATGGGTCGGGGTGGGAGAAGACCCAGTACTTC. V usage is TRBV29-1 and J usage is TRBJ2-5, with D perhaps matching TRBD2 (5 bases). There are 14 residues in the CDR3. Germline CDR1 is SQVTM and CDR2 is ANQGSEA. The V and J ends lost 3 bases and 6 bases respectively, with 17 bases between them.

This clonotype was picked up many times. V gene TRBV20-1 combines with J gene TRBJ2-7; no clear D gene. This CDR3 is built from 11 residues. V lost 4 bases, J lost 4 bases, and 8 bases lay in between. Germline loops: CDR1 DFQATT, CDR2 SNEGSKA (reference sequence). The CDR3, as DNA: TGCAGTGCTACCCCGAGTTACGAGCAGTACTTC. It specifies CSATPSYEQYF.

This clonotype was counted at least ten times. The rearrangement joins TRBV12-3 or TRBV12-4 to TRBJ1-2; D remains ambiguous. Trimming took off 1 base at V and 6 bases at J, with 9 bases between the two ends. The CDR3 has 13 amino acids. In DNA, the CDR3 is TGTGCCAGCAGTTTAGGACGGATTAATGGCTACACCTTC. It encodes CASSLGRINGYTF.

This sequence joins TRBV19 and TRBJ1-5, with a tentative D call TRBD1 (5 bases). V was pared by 7 bases and J by 1 base, with 20 bases between. This CDR3 contains 17 residues. Per the germline V gene, CDR1 is LNHDA and CDR2 is SQIVND (reference sequence). The CDR3 reads CASTPVGVGVSNQPQHF. The CDR3 bases are TGTGCCAGTACCCCAGTGGGGGTGGGGGTGAGCAATCAGCCCCAGCATTTT.